This TCR beta chain was profiled in a study of beta chain features in type 1 diabetes. General study findings and limits: The naive, central memory and Treg TCRB repertoires of patients appeared to be more similar to one another than those of healthy donors. TCRB CDR3s were moderately but significantly shorter in Type 1 diabetes patients in all four CD4+ subsets. Insertions at VDJ junctions were less frequent in type 1 diabetes patients. These patients also deleted more nucleotides at the same junctions.

To note about this clone: Its antigen is unidentified.

cDNA synthesis used the whole RNA isolate, giving expressed TCRB sequences. Clones were read by immunoSEQ multiplex PCR, and TCRdb kept only the in-frame ones, dropping some. Seen here are a few hundred thousand clones, approximately 13% observed once, and the top ten hold roughly 0.015%. Trimming at V came to 5 bases and at J to 5 bases, leaving 3 bases not matched to a gene. Per germline, CDR1 MNHEY and CDR2 SMNVEV (reference sequence). CDR3 length: 13 amino acids. The chain uses TRBV27 and TRBJ2-1; the match to TRBD1 covers 7 bases. The sequence derives from a woman aged 18-29 years with type 1 diabetes. Sequencing was done on a sample of naive CD4+ T cells from blood. The CDR3: CASSVQGNNEQFF. The CDR3 nucleotides read TGTGCCAGCAGTGTACAGGGGAACAATGAGCAGTTCTTC.